Listed here is a single TCR beta chain. Germline CDR1 is SQVTM and CDR2 is ANQGSEA. The CDR3 has 16 residues. V was clipped by 7 bases and J by 5 bases, with 26 bases between them. This sample stems from a study of cytomegalovirus exposure and HLA in healthy donors. The PCR made use of 60 Vbeta and 13 Jbeta primers. The assay was immunoSEQ multiplex PCR, and TCRdb's table has in-frame clones only and misses some. This table has under 95,000 clones, roughly 74% appearing once. The clonotype comes from a man between 40 and 49 years old in good health and CMV-seronegative. Sequencing was done on a sample of PBMCs. The V and J genes are TRBV29-1 and TRBJ1-2, with unresolved D. In DNA, the CDR3 is TGCAGCGCCCCCCAAGCGGAGGAGGGAATAGGTTATGGCTACACCTTC. Translated: CSAPQAEEGIGYGYTF.